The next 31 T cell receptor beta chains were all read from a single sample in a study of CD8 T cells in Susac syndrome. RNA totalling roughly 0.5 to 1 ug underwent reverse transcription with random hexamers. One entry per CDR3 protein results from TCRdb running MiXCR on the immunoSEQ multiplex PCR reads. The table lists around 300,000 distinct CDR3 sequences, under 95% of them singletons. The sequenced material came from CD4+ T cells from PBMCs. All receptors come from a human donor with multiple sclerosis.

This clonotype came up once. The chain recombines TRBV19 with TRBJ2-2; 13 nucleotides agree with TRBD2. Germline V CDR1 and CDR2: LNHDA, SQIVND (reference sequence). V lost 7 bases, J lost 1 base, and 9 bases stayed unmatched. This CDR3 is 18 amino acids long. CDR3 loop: CASMPRLAGGRNTGELFF. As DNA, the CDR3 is TGTGCCAGTATGCCGAGACTAGCGGGAGGTCGGAACACCGGGGAGCTGTTTTTT.

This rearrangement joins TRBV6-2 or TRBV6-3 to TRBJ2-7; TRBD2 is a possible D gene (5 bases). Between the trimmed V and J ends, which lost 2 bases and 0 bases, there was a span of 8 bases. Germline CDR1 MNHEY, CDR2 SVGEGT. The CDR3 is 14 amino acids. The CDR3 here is CASSYLRASYEQYF. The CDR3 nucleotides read TGTGCCAGCAGTTACCTGAGGGCCTCCTACGAGCAGTACTTC.

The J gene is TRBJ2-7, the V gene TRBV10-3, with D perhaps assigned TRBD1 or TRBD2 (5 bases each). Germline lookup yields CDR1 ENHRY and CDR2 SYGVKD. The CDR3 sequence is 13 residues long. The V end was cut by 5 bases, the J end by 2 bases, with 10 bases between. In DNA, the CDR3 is TGTGCCATCAGTCGTGGGACCCCCTACGAGCAGTACTTC. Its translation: CAISRGTPYEQYF.

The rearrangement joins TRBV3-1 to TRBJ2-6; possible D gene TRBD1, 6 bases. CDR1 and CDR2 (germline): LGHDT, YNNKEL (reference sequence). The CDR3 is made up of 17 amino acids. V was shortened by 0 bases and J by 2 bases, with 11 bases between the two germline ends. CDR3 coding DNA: TGTGCCAGCAGCCAAGACCTCCGACAGGCTGGGGCCAACGTCCTGACTTTC. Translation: CASSQDLRQAGANVLTF.

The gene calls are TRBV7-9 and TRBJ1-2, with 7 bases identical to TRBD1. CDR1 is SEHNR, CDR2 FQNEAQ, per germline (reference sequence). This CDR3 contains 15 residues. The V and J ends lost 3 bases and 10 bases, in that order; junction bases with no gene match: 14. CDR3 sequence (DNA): TGTGCCAGCAGCTTCCGTTCCGGGACAGCCTCACCCTACACCTTC. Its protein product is CASSFRSGTASPYTF.

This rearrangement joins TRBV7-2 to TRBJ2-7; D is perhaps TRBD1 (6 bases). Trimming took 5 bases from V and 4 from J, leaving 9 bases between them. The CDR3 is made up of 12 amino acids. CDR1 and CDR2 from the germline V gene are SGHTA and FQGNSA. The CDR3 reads CASSGGQYEQYF. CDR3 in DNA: TGTGCCAGCAGCGGAGGACAGTACGAGCAGTACTTC.

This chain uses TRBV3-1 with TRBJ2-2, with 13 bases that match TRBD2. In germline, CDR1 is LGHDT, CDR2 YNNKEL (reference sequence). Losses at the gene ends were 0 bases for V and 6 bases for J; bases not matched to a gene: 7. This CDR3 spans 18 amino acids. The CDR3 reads CASSQELAGGPEAGELFF. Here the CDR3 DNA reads TGTGCCAGCAGCCAAGAACTAGCGGGAGGGCCCGAGGCCGGGGAGCTGTTTTTT.

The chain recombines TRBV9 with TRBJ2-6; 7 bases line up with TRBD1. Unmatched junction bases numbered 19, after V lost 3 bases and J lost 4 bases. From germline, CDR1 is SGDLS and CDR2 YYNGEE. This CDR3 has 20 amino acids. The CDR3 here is CASSAGGNPRGRSGANVLTF. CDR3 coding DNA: TGTGCCAGCAGCGCAGGGGGAAACCCGAGGGGAAGGTCCGGGGCCAACGTCCTGACTTTC.

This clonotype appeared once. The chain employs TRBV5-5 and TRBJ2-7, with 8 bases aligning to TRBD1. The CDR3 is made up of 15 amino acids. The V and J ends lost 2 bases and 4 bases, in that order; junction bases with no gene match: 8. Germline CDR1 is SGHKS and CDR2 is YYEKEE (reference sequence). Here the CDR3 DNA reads TGTGCCAGCAGCTTAGGGACAGGAACGCTTTACGAGCAGTACTTC. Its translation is CASSLGTGTLYEQYF. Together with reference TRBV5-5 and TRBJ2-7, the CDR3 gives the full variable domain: DAGVTQSPTHLIKTRGQQVTLRCSPISGHKSVSWYQQVLGQGPQFIFQYYEKEERGRGNFPDRFSARQFPNYSSELNVNALLLGDSALYLCASSLGTGTLYEQYFGPGTRLTVT.

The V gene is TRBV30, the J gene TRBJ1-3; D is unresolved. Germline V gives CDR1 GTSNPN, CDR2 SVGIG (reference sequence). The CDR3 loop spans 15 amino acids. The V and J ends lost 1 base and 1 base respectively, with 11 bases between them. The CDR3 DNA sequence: TGTGCCTGGAGTGAGAACACCCATTCTGGAAACACCATATATTTT. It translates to CAWSENTHSGNTIYF. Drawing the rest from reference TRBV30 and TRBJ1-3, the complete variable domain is SQTIHQWPATLVQPVGSPLSLECTVEGTSNPNLYWYRQAAGRGLQLLFYSVGIGQISSEVPQNLSASRPQDRQFILSSKKLLLSDSGFYLCAWSENTHSGNTIYFGEGSWLTVV.

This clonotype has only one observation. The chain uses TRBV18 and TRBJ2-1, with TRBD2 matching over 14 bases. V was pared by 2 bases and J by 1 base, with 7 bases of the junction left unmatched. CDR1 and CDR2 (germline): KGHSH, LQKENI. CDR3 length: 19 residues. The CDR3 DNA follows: TGTGCCAGCTCACCATCGACTAGCGGGGGGGCCTGGTCCTACAATGAGCAGTTCTTC. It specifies CASSPSTSGGAWSYNEQFF.

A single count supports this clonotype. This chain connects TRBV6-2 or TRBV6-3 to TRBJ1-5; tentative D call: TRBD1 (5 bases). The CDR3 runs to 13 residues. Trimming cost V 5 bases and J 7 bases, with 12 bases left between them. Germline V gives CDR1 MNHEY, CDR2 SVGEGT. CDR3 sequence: CASSKGREQPQHF. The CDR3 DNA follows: TGTGCCAGCAGTAAGGGACGGGAGCAGCCCCAGCATTTT.

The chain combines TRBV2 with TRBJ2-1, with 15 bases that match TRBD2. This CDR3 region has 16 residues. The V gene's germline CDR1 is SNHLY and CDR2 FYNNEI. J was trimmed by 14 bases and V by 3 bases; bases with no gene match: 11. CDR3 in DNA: TGTGCCAGCAGTGATCACACCGGGACTAGCGGGAGGAAGGAGTTCTTC. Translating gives CASSDHTGTSGRKEFF.

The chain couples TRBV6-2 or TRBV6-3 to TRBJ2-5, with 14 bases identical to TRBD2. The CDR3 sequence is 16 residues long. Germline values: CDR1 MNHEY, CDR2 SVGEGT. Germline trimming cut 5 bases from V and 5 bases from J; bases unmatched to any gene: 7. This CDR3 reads CASSPGTSGGLETQYF. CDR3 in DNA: TGTGCCAGCAGTCCAGGGACTAGCGGGGGTTTGGAGACCCAGTACTTC.

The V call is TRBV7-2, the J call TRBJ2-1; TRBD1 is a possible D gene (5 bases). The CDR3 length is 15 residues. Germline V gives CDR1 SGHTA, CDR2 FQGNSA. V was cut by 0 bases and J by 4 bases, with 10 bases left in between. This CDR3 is CASSLAWRQYNEQFF. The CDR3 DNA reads TGTGCCAGCAGCTTAGCGTGGCGACAGTACAATGAGCAGTTCTTC.

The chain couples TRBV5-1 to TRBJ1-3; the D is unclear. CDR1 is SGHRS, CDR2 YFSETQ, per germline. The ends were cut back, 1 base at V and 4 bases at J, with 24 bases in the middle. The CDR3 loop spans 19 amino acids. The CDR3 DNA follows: TGCGCCAGCAGCTTGACGTCGAGTGGACGGGGTAGGGAAGGAAACACCATATATTTT. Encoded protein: CASSLTSSGRGREGNTIYF.

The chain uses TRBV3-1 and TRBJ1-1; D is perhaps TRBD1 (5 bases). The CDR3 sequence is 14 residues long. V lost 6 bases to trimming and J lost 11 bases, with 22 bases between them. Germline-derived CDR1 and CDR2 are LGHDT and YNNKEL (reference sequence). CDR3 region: CASSEAGAPRRAFF. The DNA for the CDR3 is TGTGCCAGCAGTGAAGCCGGGGCCCCCCGACGGGCTTTCTTT.

CDR3 in amino acids: CSVGQGGNSPLHF. CDR3 nucleotides: TGCAGCGTTGGGCAGGGTGGAAATTCACCCCTCCACTTT. The chain carries TRBV29-1 and TRBJ1-6; tentative D call: TRBD1 (5 bases). Germline V gives CDR1 SQVTM, CDR2 ANQGSEA. Trimming removed 4 bases at V and 7 bases at J, with 11 bases between. This CDR3 region has 13 residues.

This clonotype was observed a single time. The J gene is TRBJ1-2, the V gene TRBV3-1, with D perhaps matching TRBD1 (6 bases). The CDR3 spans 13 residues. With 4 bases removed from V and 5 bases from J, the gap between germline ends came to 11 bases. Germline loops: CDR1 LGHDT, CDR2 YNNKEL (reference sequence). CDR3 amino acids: CASSRSQGYGYTF. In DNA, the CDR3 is TGTGCCAGCAGCCGATCACAGGGTTATGGCTACACCTTC.

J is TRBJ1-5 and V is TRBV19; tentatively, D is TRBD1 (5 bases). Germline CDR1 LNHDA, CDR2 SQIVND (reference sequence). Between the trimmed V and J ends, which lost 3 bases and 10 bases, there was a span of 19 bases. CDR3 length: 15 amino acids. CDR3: CASSMTAPGRIPQHF. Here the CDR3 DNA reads TGTGCCAGTAGTATGACGGCCCCAGGGAGGATCCCCCAGCATTTT.

CDR3 bases: TGTGCCAGCAGCTTTAAGGTTTTGGGGACAGGAAACTCTGGGGCCAACGTCCTGACTTTC. This encodes CASSFKVLGTGNSGANVLTF. The chain has TRBV5-6 and TRBJ2-6; 8 bases match TRBD1. The ends lost 2 bases at V and 0 bases at J; junction bases unmatched: 13. Germline V gene lookup returns CDR1 SGHDT and CDR2 YYEEEE. The CDR3 is 20 residues long.

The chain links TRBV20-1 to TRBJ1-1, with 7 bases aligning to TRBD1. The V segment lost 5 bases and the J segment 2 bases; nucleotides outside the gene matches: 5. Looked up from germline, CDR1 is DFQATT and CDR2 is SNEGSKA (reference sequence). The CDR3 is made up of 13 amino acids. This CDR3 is CSARRDSNTEAFF. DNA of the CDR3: TGCAGTGCTCGGAGGGACAGCAACACTGAAGCTTTCTTT.

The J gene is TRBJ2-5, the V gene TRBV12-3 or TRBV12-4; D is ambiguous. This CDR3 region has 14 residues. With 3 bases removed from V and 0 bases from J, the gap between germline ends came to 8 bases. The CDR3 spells CASSFLGNQETQYF. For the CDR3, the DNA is TGTGCCAGCAGTTTTCTGGGAAACCAAGAGACCCAGTACTTC.

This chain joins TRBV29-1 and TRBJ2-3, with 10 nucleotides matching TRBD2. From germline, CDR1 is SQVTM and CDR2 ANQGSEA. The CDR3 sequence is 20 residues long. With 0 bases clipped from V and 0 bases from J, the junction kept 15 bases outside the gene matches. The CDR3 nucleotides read TGCAGCGTTGAAGATCCCGGCTTCGATCTAGCGGGAGTAAGCACAGATACGCAGTATTTT. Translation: CSVEDPGFDLAGVSTDTQYF.

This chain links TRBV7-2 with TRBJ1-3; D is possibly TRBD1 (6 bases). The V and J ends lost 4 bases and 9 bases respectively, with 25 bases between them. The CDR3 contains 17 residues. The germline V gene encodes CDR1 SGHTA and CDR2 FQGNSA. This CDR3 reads CASSSPDRNPLRGTIYF. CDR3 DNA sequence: TGTGCCAGCAGCTCACCGGACAGAAATCCCCTCAGAGGCACCATATATTTT.

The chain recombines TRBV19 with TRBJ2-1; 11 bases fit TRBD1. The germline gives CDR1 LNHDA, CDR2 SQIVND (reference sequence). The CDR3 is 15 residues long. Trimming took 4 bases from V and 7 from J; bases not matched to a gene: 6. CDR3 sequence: CASSTGGTGGNEQFF. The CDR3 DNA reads TGTGCCAGTAGTACTGGTGGGACAGGGGGGAATGAGCAGTTCTTC. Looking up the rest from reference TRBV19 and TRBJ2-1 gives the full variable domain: DGGITQSPKYLFRKEGQNVTLSCEQNLNHDAMYWYRQDPGQGLRLIYYSQIVNDFQKGDIAEGYSVSREKKESFPLTVTSAQKNPTAFYLCASSTGGTGGNEQFFGPGTRLTVL.

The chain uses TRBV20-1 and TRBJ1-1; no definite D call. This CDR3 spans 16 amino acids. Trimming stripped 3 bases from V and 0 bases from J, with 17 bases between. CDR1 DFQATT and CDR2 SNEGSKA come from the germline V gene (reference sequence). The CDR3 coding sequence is TGCAGTGCTAGTCCGGCCTTTAGTGAGGTGAACACTGAAGCTTTCTTT. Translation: CSASPAFSEVNTEAFF.

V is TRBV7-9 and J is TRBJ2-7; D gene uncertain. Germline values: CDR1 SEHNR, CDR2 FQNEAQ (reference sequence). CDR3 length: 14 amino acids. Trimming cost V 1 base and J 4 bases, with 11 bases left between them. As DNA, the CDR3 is TGTGCCAGCAGCTTAGACTGGCTCCGATACGAGCAGTACTTC. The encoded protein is CASSLDWLRYEQYF. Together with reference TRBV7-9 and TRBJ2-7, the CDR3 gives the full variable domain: DTGVSQNPRHKITKRGQNVTFRCDPISEHNRLYWYRQTLGQGPEFLTYFQNEAQLEKSRLLSDRFSAERPKGSFSTLEIQRTEQGDSAMYLCASSLDWLRYEQYFGPGTRLTVT.

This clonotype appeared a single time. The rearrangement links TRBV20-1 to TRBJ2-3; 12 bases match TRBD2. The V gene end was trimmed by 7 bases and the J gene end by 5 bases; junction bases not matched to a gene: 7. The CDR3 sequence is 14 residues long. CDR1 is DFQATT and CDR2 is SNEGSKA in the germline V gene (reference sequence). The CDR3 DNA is TGCAGTGTGACTAGCGGGGGACTGCAAGATACGCAGTATTTT. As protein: CSVTSGGLQDTQYF.

Here the CDR3 DNA reads TGTGCCAGCAGTTTTAGTCAAGTCACTGAAGCTTTCTTT. This encodes CASSFSQVTEAFF. This chain uses TRBV27 with TRBJ1-1; D not resolved. The germline V and J ends were trimmed by 3 bases and 4 bases, with 9 bases remaining between them. Germline CDR1 is MNHEY and CDR2 is SMNVEV (reference sequence). This CDR3 region has 13 residues.

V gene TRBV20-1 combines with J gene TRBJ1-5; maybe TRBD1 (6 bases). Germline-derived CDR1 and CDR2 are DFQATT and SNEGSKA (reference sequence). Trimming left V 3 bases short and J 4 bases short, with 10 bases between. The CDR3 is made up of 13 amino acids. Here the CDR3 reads CSARGQGNQPQHF. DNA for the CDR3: TGCAGTGCTAGGGGGCAGGGGAATCAGCCCCAGCATTTT.